This TCR beta chain comes out of a study of blood T cell repertoires in COVID-19. Study-wide background: From the United States, Italy and Spain came samples of acute and convalescent COVID-19.

The authors' processing: Nucleated cell counts were estimated from reference gene primer amplification. The protocol was immunoSEQ multiplex PCR, while the TCRdb copy is restricted to in-frame clones and leaves out a portion. That table is the source of V, J and clone size, and D and trimming were worked out from the DNA. The sample shows a few hundred thousand clones, roughly 85% of them seen only once. After removal of 6 bases from V and 4 bases from J, the junction contained 10 bases not matched to a gene. Germline CDR1 is MDHEN and CDR2 is SYDVKM. This CDR3 is 16 amino acids long. This clonotype was obtained from a woman younger than 45 with active or convalescent COVID-19. The specimen sequenced was peripheral blood. V is TRBV28 and J is TRBJ1-2, with 11 bases matching TRBD1. In DNA, the CDR3 is TGTGCCAGCAGGGTAACCGGGACAGGGGGTCCCTATGGCTACACCTTC. It specifies CASRVTGTGGPYGYTF.